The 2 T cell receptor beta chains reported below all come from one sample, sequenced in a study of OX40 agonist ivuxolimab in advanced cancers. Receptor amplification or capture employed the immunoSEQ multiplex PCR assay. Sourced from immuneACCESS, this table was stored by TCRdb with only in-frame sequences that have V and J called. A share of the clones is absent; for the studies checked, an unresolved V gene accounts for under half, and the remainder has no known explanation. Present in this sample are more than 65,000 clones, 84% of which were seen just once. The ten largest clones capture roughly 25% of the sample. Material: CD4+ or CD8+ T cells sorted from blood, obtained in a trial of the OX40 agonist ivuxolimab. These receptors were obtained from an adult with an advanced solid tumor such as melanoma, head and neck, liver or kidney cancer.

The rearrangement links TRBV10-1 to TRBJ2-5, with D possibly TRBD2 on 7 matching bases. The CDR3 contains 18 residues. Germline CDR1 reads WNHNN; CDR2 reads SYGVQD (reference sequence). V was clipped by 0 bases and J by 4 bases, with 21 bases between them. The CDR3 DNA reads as TGCGCCAGCAGTGAGTCGATGATGGGAGGGGGTGAGGGAGAGACCCAGTACTTC. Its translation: CASSESMMGGGEGETQYF.

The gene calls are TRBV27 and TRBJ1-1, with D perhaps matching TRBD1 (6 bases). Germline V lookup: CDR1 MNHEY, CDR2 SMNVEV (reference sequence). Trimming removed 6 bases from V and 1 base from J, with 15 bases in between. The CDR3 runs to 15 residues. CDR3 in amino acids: CASRTREGQNTEAFF. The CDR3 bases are TGTGCCAGCAGGACCCGGGAGGGACAGAACACTGAAGCTTTCTTT.